The source of this T cell receptor beta chain is a study of shared clonotypes between healthy human individuals (TCRdb year 2020). At the level of the whole study: Three men and a couple of women, aged 18 to 49 years, made up the cohort. Per donor, three plates each were used for CD4 naive and CD4 memory, two for CD8 naive, and one for CD8 memory. To estimate repertoire size and how much clonotypes are shared between individuals, the study performed deep sequencing of blood TCR repertoires from a handful of healthy adults. To increase sequencing depth and limit assay-specific biases, TCR repertoire library preparation and sequencing were carried out by different laboratories using diverse techniques. Each donor's leukapheresis produced roughly between roughly 0.85 and 10 billion PBMCs. Summary of the overall study and its limitations: Estimated clonotype richness was generally larger for naive than for memory subsets. Sampling was restricted to blood, and TCR repertoires in tissue are likely to differ from TCR repertoires in blood. Even with the large sequencing depth, rarefaction of the sorted-subset datasets indicated that sequencing was incomplete. Because the study included only a small number of donors, the genetic and exposure-history diversity represented was limited. Based on pairwise subsampling, the degree of clonotype sharing among donors was expected to be affected by sequencing depth. Higher generation probabilities were observed for clonotypes shared by all four sorted-subset donors than for non-shared clonotypes. When a handful of donors were compared, the shared fraction of clonotypes was about 5.5% for naive CD4, around 4% for naive CD8, more than 2% for memory CD4, and 0.35% to 0.5% for memory CD8.

TCR CDR3 regions were amplified from genomic DNA by multiplex PCR using the deep immunoSEQ assay. Genomic DNA extracted from each cell subset was distributed evenly over all wells of several immunoSEQ 96-well plates, and each plate served as one replicate. For sorted subsets, 150 to 250 ng genomic DNA, equal to approximately 30,000 T cell genomes, was loaded into each replicate PCR. Purified libraries were quantified with a Qubit 3.0 fluorometer, sized on a Bioanalyzer 2100, and re-quantified with the KAPA Library Quantification kit. Every immunoSEQ 96-well plate was sequenced on a dedicated single-read 150-cycle Illumina NextSeq 550 flow cell. The authors' pipeline ran thus. Because the immunoSEQ output held only junctional sequences and lacked quality scores, the filtering could not match the filtering applied to full-length reads. To assign V/J genes and CDR3, sequences were annotated against IMGT germline references using PyIR, a Python wrapper for IgBLAST v1.9. Reads were filtered out if the reads had weak V/J assignments (E-value above 1e-6), no CDR3, stop codons, out-of-frame junctions, or ambiguous translated residues. V3J clonotypes were defined by identical inferred V gene, J gene, and CDR3 amino acid sequence. The percentage overlap between two repertoires was calculated by dividing the number of shared unique clonotypes by the size of the smaller repertoire. Repertoire richness was assessed with RTK rarefaction, the Chao1 estimator, and Recon v2.1 estimates of unobserved clonotypes. Generation probabilities were computed with OLGA for all TCRbeta clonotypes obtained by the gDNA method from a handful of donors. As stored in TCRdb, this immuneACCESS dataset retains in-frame rearrangements with V and J assigned. A fraction of the clones does not appear; measured against another copy, unresolved V genes explain less than half of the discrepancy, and the remainder lacks a known reason. V and J calls and clone size follow that table, whereas D and trimming were derived from the DNA. Recorded for this sample are around 1.9 million clones; about 92% of them occurred a single time. The ten largest make up 1.5% to 2% of the sample.

A word on this clone: Its antigen remains undetermined. No much larger clone is present one base from it, and per-base qualities are unavailable.

CD8 naive samples consisted of CD45RO-negative cells that were positively selected for CCR7, yielding a CD45RA+CCR7+ population without TemRA cells. Healthy HIV-negative adults with no recently reported acute infections or vaccinations were included as donors. Every donor was a Caucasian adult residing in Nashville, Tennessee, USA. Blood was collected by leukapheresis, and PBMCs were isolated by Ficoll-Histopaque density gradient centrifugation and then cryopreserved in liquid nitrogen vapor phase. Purity and quantity of every magnetically sorted T cell population were checked by analytical flow cytometry. Genomic DNA was isolated from every sorted fraction and measured by UV absorbance on a Nanodrop 2000c. The sequencing input was naive CD8+ T cells from PBMCs. Interpreted using the paper, the cell subset or site label stands for: CD45RA+CCR7+. This clonotype was sampled from a man between 18 and 29 years old in good health. Some clones in this sample may be carry-over from other donors' samples.

The DNA is TGTGCCAGCGGCTCGAGGGGACCCGCCGAGCAGTACTTC. This yields the protein CASGSRGPAEQYF. The chain employs TRBV27 and TRBJ2-7; the D element could tentatively be TRBD1 or TRBD2, as 5 bases agree for each. As encoded in the germline V gene (reference sequence), CDR1 is MNHEY while CDR2 is SMNVEV. V gives up 8 bases and J gives up 6 bases, and the segment between their germline ends measures 17 bases. The CDR3, cysteine through phenylalanine, is 13 amino acids long. Here the CDR3 DNA is all that survives: 39 bases in frame from base 1.